The following is a TCR beta chain sequence with its context. Germline V gene lookup returns CDR1 SEHNR and CDR2 FQNEAQ (reference sequence). The CDR3 extends over 14 amino acids. Trimming cost V 5 bases and J 3 bases, with 13 bases left between them. The patients who served as multiple sclerosis controls were treatment-naive and had stable or active relapsing-remitting disease that fulfilled the revised McDonald criteria. Random-hexamer reverse transcription was applied to about 0.5 to 1 ug RNA. TCRdb re-derived calls from the immunoSEQ multiplex PCR reads in MiXCR, one entry per CDR3 protein. The sample holds 250,000 to 300,000 distinct CDR3 sequences, about 85% seen once. The data belong to a study of CD8 T cells in Susac syndrome.

The receptor comes from a human donor with multiple sclerosis. The sample taken for sequencing was CD8+ T cells from PBMCs. V gene TRBV7-9 combines with J gene TRBJ1-1; D not resolved. CDR3 DNA sequence: TGTGCCAGCAGCCCTACCATTGCGGACACTGAAGCTTTCTTT. The encoded protein is CASSPTIADTEAFF.